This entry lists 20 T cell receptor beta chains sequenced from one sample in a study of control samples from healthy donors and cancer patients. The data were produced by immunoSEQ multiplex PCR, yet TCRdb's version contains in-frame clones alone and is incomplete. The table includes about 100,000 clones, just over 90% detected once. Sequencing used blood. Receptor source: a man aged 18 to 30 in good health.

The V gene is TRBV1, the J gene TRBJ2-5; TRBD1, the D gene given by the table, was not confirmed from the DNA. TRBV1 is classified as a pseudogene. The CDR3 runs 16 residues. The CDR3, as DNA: TGCACCAGCAGCCAGATCACGGACAGGGATCAAGAGACCCAGTACTTC. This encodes CTSSQITDRDQETQYF.

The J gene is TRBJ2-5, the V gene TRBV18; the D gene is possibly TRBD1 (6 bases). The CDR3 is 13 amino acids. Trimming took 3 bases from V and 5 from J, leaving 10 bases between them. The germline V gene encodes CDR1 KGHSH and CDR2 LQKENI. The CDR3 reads CASSPRQDETQYF. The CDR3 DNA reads TGTGCCAGCTCACCTCGACAGGACGAGACCCAGTACTTC. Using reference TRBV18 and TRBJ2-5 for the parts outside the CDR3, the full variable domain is NAGVMQNPRHLVRRRGQEARLRCSPMKGHSHVYWYRQLPEEGLKFMVYLQKENIIDESGMPKERFSAEFPKEGPSILRIQQVVRGDSAAYFCASSPRQDETQYFGPGTRLLVL.

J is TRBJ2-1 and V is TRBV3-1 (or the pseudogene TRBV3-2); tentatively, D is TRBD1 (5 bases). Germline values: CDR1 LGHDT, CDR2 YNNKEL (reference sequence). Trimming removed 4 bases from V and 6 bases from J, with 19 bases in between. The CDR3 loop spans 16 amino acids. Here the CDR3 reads CASSRSPRTTLNEQFF. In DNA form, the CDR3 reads TGTGCCAGCAGCCGTTCCCCCCGGACAACCCTCAATGAGCAGTTCTTC.

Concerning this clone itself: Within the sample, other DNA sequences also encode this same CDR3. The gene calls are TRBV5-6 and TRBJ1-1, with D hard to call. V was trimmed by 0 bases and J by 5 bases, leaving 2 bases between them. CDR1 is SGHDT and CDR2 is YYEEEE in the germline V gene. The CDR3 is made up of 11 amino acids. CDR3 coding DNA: TGTGCCAGCAGCTTGGGAACTGAAGCTTTCTTT. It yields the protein CASSLGTEAFF.

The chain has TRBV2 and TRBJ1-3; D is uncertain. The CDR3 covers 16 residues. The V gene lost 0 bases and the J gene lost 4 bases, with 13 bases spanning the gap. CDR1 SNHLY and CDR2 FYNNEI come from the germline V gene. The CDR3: CASSEALLFVGNTIYF. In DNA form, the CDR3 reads TGTGCCAGCAGTGAAGCGCTTCTATTCGTCGGAAACACCATATATTTT.

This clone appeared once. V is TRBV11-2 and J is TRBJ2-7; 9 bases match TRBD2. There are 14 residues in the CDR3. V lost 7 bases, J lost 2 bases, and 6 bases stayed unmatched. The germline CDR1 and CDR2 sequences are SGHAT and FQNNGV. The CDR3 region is CASNPAGGPYEQYF. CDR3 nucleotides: TGTGCCAGCAACCCAGCGGGGGGCCCCTACGAGCAGTACTTC.

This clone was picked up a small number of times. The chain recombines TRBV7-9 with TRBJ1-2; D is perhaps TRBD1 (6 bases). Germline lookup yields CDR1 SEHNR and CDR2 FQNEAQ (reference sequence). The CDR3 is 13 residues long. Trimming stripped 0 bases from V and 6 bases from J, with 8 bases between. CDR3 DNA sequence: TGTGCCAGCAGCTTAGCGGGGGCGGATGGCTACACCTTC. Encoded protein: CASSLAGADGYTF.

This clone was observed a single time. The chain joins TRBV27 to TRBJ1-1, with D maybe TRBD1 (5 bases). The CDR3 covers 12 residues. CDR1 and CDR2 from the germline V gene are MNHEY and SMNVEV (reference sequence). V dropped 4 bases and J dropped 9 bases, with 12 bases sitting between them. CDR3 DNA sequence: TGTGCCAGCAGTTCCCCCGGGGGTAAAGCTTTCTTT. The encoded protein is CASSSPGGKAFF.

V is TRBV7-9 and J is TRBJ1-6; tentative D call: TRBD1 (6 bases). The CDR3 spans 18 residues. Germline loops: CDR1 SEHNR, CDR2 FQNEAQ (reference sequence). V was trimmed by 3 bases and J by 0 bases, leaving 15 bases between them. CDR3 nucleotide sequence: TGTGCCAGCAGCTTGGGGAGGACAGACAGCTCCTATAATTCACCCCTCCACTTT. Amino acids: CASSLGRTDSSYNSPLHF.

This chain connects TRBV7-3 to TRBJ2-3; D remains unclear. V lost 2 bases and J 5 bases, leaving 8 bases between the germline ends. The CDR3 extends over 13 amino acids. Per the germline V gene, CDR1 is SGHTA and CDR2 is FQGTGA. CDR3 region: CASSLGQRDTQYF. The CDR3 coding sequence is TGTGCCAGCAGCTTAGGGCAGAGAGATACGCAGTATTTT. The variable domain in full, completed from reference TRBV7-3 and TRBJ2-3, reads GAGVSQTPSNKVTEKGKYVELRCDPISGHTALYWYRQSLGQGPEFLIYFQGTGAADDSGLPNDRFFAVRPEGSVSTLKIQRTERGDSAVYLCASSLGQRDTQYFGPGTRLTVL.

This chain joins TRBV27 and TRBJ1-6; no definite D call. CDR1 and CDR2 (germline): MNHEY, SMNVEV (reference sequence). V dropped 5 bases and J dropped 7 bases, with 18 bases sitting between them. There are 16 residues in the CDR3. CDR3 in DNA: TGTGCCAGCAGTCCGCATACCCGAGGAGAAAATTCACCCCTCCACTTT. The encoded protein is CASSPHTRGENSPLHF.

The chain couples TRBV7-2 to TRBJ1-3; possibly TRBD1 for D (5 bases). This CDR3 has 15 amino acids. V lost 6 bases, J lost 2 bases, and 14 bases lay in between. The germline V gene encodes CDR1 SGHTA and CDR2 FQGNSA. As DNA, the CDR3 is TGTGCCAGCAGTACTTCAGGGAACCCTGGAAACACCATATATTTT. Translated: CASSTSGNPGNTIYF.

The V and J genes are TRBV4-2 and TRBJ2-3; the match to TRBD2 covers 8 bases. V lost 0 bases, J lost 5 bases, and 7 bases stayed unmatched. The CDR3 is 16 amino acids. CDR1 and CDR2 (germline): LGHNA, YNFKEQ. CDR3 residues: CASSQDWREVVDTQYF. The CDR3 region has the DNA TGTGCCAGCAGCCAAGATTGGCGGGAGGTGGTAGATACGCAGTATTTT.

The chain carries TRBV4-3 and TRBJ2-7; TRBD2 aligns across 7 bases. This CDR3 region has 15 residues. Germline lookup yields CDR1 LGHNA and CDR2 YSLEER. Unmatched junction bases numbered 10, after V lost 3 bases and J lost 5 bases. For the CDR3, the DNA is TGCGCCAGCAGCCAGGGGCGGGAGCCCTACCACGAGCAGTACTTC. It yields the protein CASSQGREPYHEQYF.

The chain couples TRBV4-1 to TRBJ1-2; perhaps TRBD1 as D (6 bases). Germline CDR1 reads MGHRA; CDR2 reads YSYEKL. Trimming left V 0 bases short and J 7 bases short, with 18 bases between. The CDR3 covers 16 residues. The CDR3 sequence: CASSQDRGVEGSGYTF. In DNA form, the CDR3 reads TGCGCCAGCAGCCAAGATAGGGGGGTGGAGGGTTCTGGCTACACCTTC.

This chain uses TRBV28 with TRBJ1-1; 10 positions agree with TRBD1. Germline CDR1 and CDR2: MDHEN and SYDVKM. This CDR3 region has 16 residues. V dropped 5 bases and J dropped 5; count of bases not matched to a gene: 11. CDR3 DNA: TGTGCCAGCAGTCCCACCCCCGGGACAGGGGTGACTGAAGCTTTCTTT. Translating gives CASSPTPGTGVTEAFF.

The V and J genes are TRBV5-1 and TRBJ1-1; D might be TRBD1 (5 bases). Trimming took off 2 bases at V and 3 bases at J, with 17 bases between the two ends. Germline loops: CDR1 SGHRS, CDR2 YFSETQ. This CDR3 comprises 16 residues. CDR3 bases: TGCGCCAGCAGCTTCGAGGGTTATATCAGGGACACTGAAGCTTTCTTT. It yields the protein CASSFEGYIRDTEAFF.

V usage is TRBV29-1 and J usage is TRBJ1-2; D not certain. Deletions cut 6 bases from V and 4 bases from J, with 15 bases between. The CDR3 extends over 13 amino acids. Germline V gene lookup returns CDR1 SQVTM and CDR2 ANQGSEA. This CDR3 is CSVNSIDGYGYTF. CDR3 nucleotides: TGCAGCGTCAATTCAATAGACGGCTATGGCTACACCTTC.

Here the CDR3 reads CASSNPQGNTGELFF. The CDR3 region has the DNA TGTGCCAGCAGCAACCCACAGGGAAACACCGGGGAGCTGTTTTTT. The chain employs TRBV6-5 and TRBJ2-2, with D tentatively TRBD1 (6 bases). CDR1 is MNHEY, CDR2 SVGAGI, per germline. The CDR3 extends over 15 amino acids. Trimming stripped 6 bases from V and 2 bases from J, with 13 bases between.

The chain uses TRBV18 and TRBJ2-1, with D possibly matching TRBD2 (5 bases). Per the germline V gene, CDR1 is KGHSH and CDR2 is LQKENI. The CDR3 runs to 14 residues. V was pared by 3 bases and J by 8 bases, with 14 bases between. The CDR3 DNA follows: TGTGCCAGCTCACCTGGGAGTTCTCTGGATGAGCAGTTCTTC. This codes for CASSPGSSLDEQFF.